Described below is a single T cell receptor (beta chain) sequence and its context. Patients chosen for sequencing had CD8+CD57+ cells that had expanded, as shown by flow cytometry. The CDR3 spans 13 residues. Germline-derived CDR1 and CDR2 are PRHDT and FYEKMQ (reference sequence). V lost 6 bases, J lost 8 bases, and 4 bases stayed unmatched. The data originate from a study of CD8+CD57+ T cells in acquired aplastic anemia. Researchers used genomic DNA as the template to profile TCR beta VDJ and CDR3. Via MiXCR, TCRdb re-called the reads, giving one row per CDR3 protein. The sample holds 150,000 or so distinct CDR3 sequences, around 52% seen once.

The TCR sequence derives from a human donor with aplastic anemia. Sequencing was performed on sorted CD4+, CD8+, or CD8+CD57+ T cells (not recorded which) from PBMCs. The chain uses TRBV13 and TRBJ1-4; 9 positions agree with TRBD1. The CDR3 here is CASSPDRGEKLFF. CDR3 in DNA: TGTGCCAGCAGTCCGGACAGGGGCGAAAAACTGTTTTTT.